The clone carrying this TCR beta chain was found many times. Trimming removed 5 bases from V and 3 bases from J; junction bases left unmatched: 8. From germline, CDR1 is LGHNA and CDR2 YNFKEQ. The CDR3 has 16 amino acids. Libraries were prepared by immunoSEQ multiplex PCR; TCRdb keeps only in-frame clonotypes and omits some of them. The sample carries roughly 200,000 clones, approximately 85% recorded once. The record originates from a study of blood T cell repertoires in COVID-19. J is TRBJ2-2 and V is TRBV4-2, with TRBD2 matching 8 bases. This TCR derives from a woman over 75 with acute or convalescent COVID-19. The source material was peripheral blood. DNA of the CDR3: TGTGCCAGCAGCGAGAGGCCAGCGGGGGACACCGGGGAGCTGTTTTTT. Translated, it gives CASSERPAGDTGELFF.